The TCR beta chain described here comes from a study of T cells after yellow fever vaccination (dated by TCRdb to between 2017 and 2020). Describing the broader study: The SMART-Seq v4 Ultra Low Input RNA kit was used to prepare libraries from fractions with low cell numbers. To follow T-cell clones before and after both primary and booster YFV17D yellow fever vaccination, bulk TCR alpha and beta repertoires underwent longitudinal sequencing. The cohort comprised two healthy male donors, one aged 18 to 30 and one aged 30 to 40 years. Blood samples were taken at several timepoints before and after primary and secondary immunization, and bulk PBMC replicates and cell subsets were isolated.

The treatment or condition label corresponds to: live attenuated yellow fever vaccine strain. A standard Ficoll-Paque protocol was used to isolate PBMCs from peripheral blood. CD4 and CD8 T-cell fractions were isolated with Dynabeads CD4 and CD8 positive selection kits. TriZol was used to extract RNA from bulk PBMCs, from CD4 and CD8 fractions, and from dextramer-positive and dextramer-negative fractions. With regard to this clonotype: What antigen it recognizes has not been identified. Nothing much larger sits one base from this clone, and base qualities are not available.

Measured from the cysteine to the phenylalanine, the CDR3 is 17 residues long. The CDR3 DNA has 51 bases and is translated from base 1. Looking up the germline V gene yields CDR1 MNHEY and CDR2 SVGEGT. At the junction V is shortened by 1 base and J by 0 bases, with 13 bases in between. Summary of the overall study and its limitations: A small share of clonotypes occurred in both CD4 and CD8 compartments, likely arising from convergent recombination. Computational filtering was required because FACS-sorted repertoires could contain abundant contaminating clonotypes from the bulk population. Because only two donors were included in the study, the extent to which the findings can be generalized is limited. Most clones expanded after primary vaccination (approximately 96% of CD4 and roughly 88% of CD8) were re-detected after the booster, suggesting that broad memory maintenance occurred. The secondary T-cell response was found to be weaker but faster than the primary response, with a peak reached on day 5 rather than on day 15.

These reads were obtained on an Illumina NovaSeq 6000. TCR cDNA was made using 5'RACE template switching, a step that added a universal primer site and unique molecular identifiers. Priming of cDNA synthesis was performed from both the TCR alpha and TCR beta constant segments. Library amplification involved two PCR steps, and the second step added sample barcodes and sequencing adapters. Sequencing of libraries was performed on Illumina HiSeq 2500 (2x100 bp) or NovaSeq (2x150 bp). On the study's bioinformatics: MIGEC was used to demultiplex reads and collapse the reads into UMI consensus sequences, and MiXCR was used for V(D)J alignment. Clonotypes responding to the vaccine were identified with edgeR on replicate PBMC samples, with the criteria of FDR below 0.01 and a log2 fold change above 5 up to day 15. Each bulk clonotype received a CD4 or CD8 identity based on whether the sequenced CD4 or CD8 repertoire contained that clonotype at higher abundance. TCRdb passed the public sequencing reads through fastp at Q25 and MiXCR, retaining productive beta sequences. CDR3 protein sequences are deduplicated, and each keeps its most common genes and DNA. The V and J calls reflect TCRdb's pipeline rather than the authors' work. The sample profile shows about 220,000 distinct CDR3 sequences; under 3.5% of them were found once. The leading ten clones occupy 3.2% of the sample.

This sequence uses TRBV6-2 or TRBV6-3 and TRBJ1-5; the D gene is unclear. The sample here was CD4+ T cells sorted from PBMCs, taken 10 days after the yellow fever booster vaccination. This clonotype originated in a man between 18 and 35 years old who received the YFV17D yellow fever vaccine. The CDR3 region has the sequence CASSYLILAGSNQPQHF. In nucleotide form, the sequence is TGTGCCAGCAGTTACTTGATCCTGGCAGGTAGCAATCAGCCCCAGCATTTT.